What follows is one T cell receptor beta chain and its context. Its antigen is currently unknown. This entry is derived from a study of early stage breast cancer tumors. The overall study: Around 9.6-fold was the mean read coverage per sample. The study's findings and limits: In most of the 16 patients, blood comparison separated tumor from normal breast. Compared with adjacent normal breast tissue, tumors showed approximately 2.5-fold greater T cell density and higher clonality.

CDR1 is DFQATT, CDR2 SNEGSKA, per germline (reference sequence). The CDR3 contains 11 residues. The ends were cut back, 5 bases at V and 6 bases at J, with 9 bases in the middle. Generated by immunoSEQ multiplex PCR, the TCRdb table keeps only in-frame clones and is missing some. Of around 48,000 clones in the sample, approximately 90% were seen once. This chain joins TRBV20-1 and TRBJ2-3; no firm D call. The sequence was collected from a person aged 70 to 85 with breast cancer. Specimen: blood. The CDR3 is CSARSQDTQYF. CDR3 nucleotide sequence: TGCAGTGCTCGCTCGCAGGATACGCAGTATTTT.